The sequence of this TCR beta chain was determined in a study of T-cell memory formation after mild COVID-19. Study-level points and caveats: Some clones that responded turned up in pre-infection memory, which suggests that cross-reactive memory joined in. The SARS-CoV-2 specificity of second-wave clones reaching peak at day 37 remained unverified.

cDNA libraries for TCR alpha and TCR beta, carrying sample barcodes and UMIs, came from 5'RACE with constant-segment primers. Via MiXCR, TCRdb re-called the 5' RACE reads, giving one row per CDR3 protein. Among about 340,000 distinct CDR3 sequences listed, roughly 20% were seen once. This clonotype appeared a few times. Its target is not known. CDR3 length equals 14 residues. Germline values: CDR1 MGHDK, CDR2 SYGVNS. The V and J ends lost 6 bases and 4 bases respectively, with 15 bases between them. The sequence came from an adult woman who had mild COVID-19 (a few samples of this study predate the infection). Cell type and time point are not known. The chain couples TRBV25-1 to TRBJ2-5, with unresolved D. Sequenced input: PBMCs or a T cell subset sorted from them (not recorded which). The CDR3 is CASRQLGVGETQYF. In nucleotides, the CDR3 is TGTGCCAGCAGACAACTGGGCGTGGGAGAGACCCAGTACTTC.